Following are 18 T cell receptor beta chains from one sample sequenced in a study of blood T cell repertoires in COVID-19 (dated by TCRdb to 2018 to 2021). Library preparation was by the immunoSEQ multiplex PCR assay. The immuneACCESS repertoire file appears here via TCRdb, limited to in-frame rearrangements. These files lack a portion of the clones; in checked studies, under half of the deficit traces to unresolved V genes, and the cause of the others is not known. The sample includes 240,000 or so clones, with roughly 80% observed a single time. The biggest ten clones account for less than 3.5% of the sample. Material: peripheral blood. The receptors shown here come from a woman younger than 30 with acute or convalescent COVID-19.

This clone was seen only once. The chain has TRBV11-2 and TRBJ1-1; 7 nucleotides line up with TRBD1. Germline assignment: CDR1 SGHAT and CDR2 FQNNGV. This CDR3 is 15 amino acids long. J lost 1 base, V lost 3 bases, and 5 bases had no gene match. CDR3 sequence (DNA): TGTGCCAGCAGCTTGAACAGGGGTCGGAACACTGAAGCTTTCTTT. Translation: CASSLNRGRNTEAFF.

There are a few counts of this clone. The chain employs TRBV5-1 and TRBJ2-5; 11 nucleotides match TRBD1. The V segment lost 4 bases and the J segment 7 bases; nucleotides outside the gene matches: 6. The CDR3 runs to 14 residues. CDR1 SGHRS and CDR2 YFSETQ come from the germline V gene. The CDR3 nucleotides read TGCGCCAGCAGCGGCCGGGACAGGGGGGTGACCCAGTACTTC. This gives the protein CASSGRDRGVTQYF.

This clone was counted once. The V gene is TRBV2, the J gene TRBJ2-5; 7 bases are shared with TRBD2. Looked up from germline, CDR1 is SNHLY and CDR2 is FYNNEI. There are 14 residues in the CDR3. With V trimmed by 4 bases and J by 5 bases, 7 bases remained unmatched. The CDR3 spells CASSVGGPLETQYF. The CDR3 DNA follows: TGTGCCAGCAGTGTGGGAGGGCCTCTTGAGACCCAGTACTTC. Full variable domain (missing parts from reference TRBV2 and TRBJ2-5): EPEVTQTPSHQVTQMGQEVILRCVPISNHLYFYWYRQILGQKVEFLVSFYNNEISEKSEIFDDQFSVERPDGSNFTLKIRSTKLEDSAMYFCASSVGGPLETQYFGPGTRLLVL.

The CDR3 region has the DNA TGTGCCAGCAGCGAGGGGACTAGCGGGTCCTACAATGAGCAGTTCTTC. This codes for CASSEGTSGSYNEQFF. The chain carries TRBV3-1 (or the pseudogene TRBV3-2) and TRBJ2-1, with 12 nucleotides matching TRBD2. V shed 5 bases, J shed 1 base, and the junction held 3 bases outside the gene matches. Germline lookup yields CDR1 LGHDT and CDR2 YNNKEL (reference sequence). The CDR3 runs to 16 residues.

This sequence joins TRBV3-1 (or the pseudogene TRBV3-2) and TRBJ1-3; 10 nucleotides align to TRBD1. This CDR3 spans 15 amino acids. Per germline, CDR1 LGHDT and CDR2 YNNKEL (reference sequence). Trimming took 4 bases from V and 2 from J; bases not matched to a gene: 2. This CDR3 reads CASSRGTGAGNTIYF. Written as DNA, the CDR3 is TGTGCCAGCAGCCGGGGGACAGGGGCTGGAAACACCATATATTTT.

This chain links TRBV6-5 with TRBJ2-3; TRBD2 matches 10 bases. Per germline, CDR1 MNHEY and CDR2 SVGAGI. This CDR3 has 15 amino acids. Trimming cost V 5 bases and J 4 bases; bases outside gene matches: 6. Here the CDR3 DNA reads TGTGCCAGCAGTACAGCGGGAGGGCCAGCAGATACGCAGTATTTT. As protein: CASSTAGGPADTQYF.

The chain has TRBV27 and TRBJ2-7; D remains ambiguous. Germline V gene lookup returns CDR1 MNHEY and CDR2 SMNVEV (reference sequence). The CDR3 is 14 amino acids. V was trimmed by 6 bases and J by 0 bases, leaving 12 bases between them. CDR3 sequence reads: CASRPLHSSYEQYF. The DNA for the CDR3 is TGTGCCAGCAGGCCGCTTCACAGCTCCTACGAGCAGTACTTC.

The V and J genes are TRBV7-6 and TRBJ2-5; 12 bases match TRBD2. The CDR3 length is 16 residues. Germline CDR1 and CDR2: SGHVS and FNYEAQ. Trimming removed 6 bases from V and 1 base from J; junction bases left unmatched: 6. The CDR3 reads CASRATSGRPQETQYF. In DNA, the CDR3 is TGTGCCAGCAGGGCAACTAGCGGGAGGCCCCAAGAGACCCAGTACTTC.

The V call is TRBV7-9, the J call TRBJ1-2; perhaps TRBD1 as D (6 bases). Germline CDR1 SEHNR, CDR2 FQNEAQ (reference sequence). V was shortened by 6 bases and J by 0 bases, with 14 bases between the two germline ends. The CDR3 runs 15 residues. The CDR3 here is CASSSRQETNYGYTF. The CDR3 nucleotides read TGTGCCAGCAGTAGCCGACAGGAGACTAACTATGGCTACACCTTC.

V usage is TRBV18 and J usage is TRBJ1-1; no clear D. V was shortened by 3 bases and J by 2 bases, with 10 bases between the two germline ends. This CDR3 has 14 amino acids. CDR1 is KGHSH and CDR2 is LQKENI in the germline V gene. In nucleotides, the CDR3 is TGTGCCAGCTCACCCCCAGGCACAAACACTGAAGCTTTCTTT. Protein: CASSPPGTNTEAFF.

This rearrangement joins TRBV13 to TRBJ2-5; D unclear. The V end was cut by 1 base, the J end by 2 bases, with 11 bases between. Looked up from germline, CDR1 is PRHDT and CDR2 is FYEKMQ (reference sequence). The CDR3 extends over 15 amino acids. The DNA for the CDR3 is TGTGCCAGCAGCTTAGCGGTAGCCCGACAAGAGACCCAGTACTTC. Translation gives CASSLAVARQETQYF. Full variable domain (outside the CDR3, taken from reference TRBV13 and TRBJ2-5): AAGVIQSPRHLIKEKRETATLKCYPIPRHDTVYWYQQGPGQDPQFLISFYEKMQSDKGSIPDRFSAQQFSDYHSELNMSSLELGDSALYFCASSLAVARQETQYFGPGTRLLVL.

This clone appeared once. The gene calls are TRBV5-1 and TRBJ2-1, with TRBD2 matching over 10 bases. Germline V gives CDR1 SGHRS, CDR2 YFSETQ. This CDR3 spans 15 amino acids. J was trimmed by 10 bases and V by 4 bases; bases with no gene match: 11. The CDR3 nucleotides are TGCGCCAGCAGCCCCACCCTAGCGGGAGAGGGCGAGCAGTTCTTC. Its protein product is CASSPTLAGEGEQFF.

The sample holds a few counts of this clone. This sequence joins TRBV19 and TRBJ1-2; D is ambiguous. The germline V gene has CDR1 LNHDA and CDR2 SQIVND (reference sequence). The CDR3 totals 14 residues. Deletions cut 0 bases from V and 2 bases from J, with 7 bases between. The CDR3 nucleotides are TGTGCCAGTAGTATAGAGGCGGCCAACTATGGCTACACCTTC. Its translation: CASSIEAANYGYTF. The complete variable domain, with remaining parts taken from reference TRBV19 and TRBJ1-2, reads DGGITQSPKYLFRKEGQNVTLSCEQNLNHDAMYWYRQDPGQGLRLIYYSQIVNDFQKGDIAEGYSVSREKKESFPLTVTSAQKNPTAFYLCASSIEAANYGYTFGSGTRLTVV.

This sequence joins TRBV7-6 and TRBJ2-1; D is possibly TRBD2 (5 bases). Trimming removed 4 bases at V and 7 bases at J, with 11 bases between. The CDR3 is made up of 13 amino acids. Per the germline V gene, CDR1 is SGHVS and CDR2 is FNYEAQ. The CDR3 sequence: CASSSTPGNEQFF. DNA for the CDR3: TGTGCCAGCAGCTCTACCCCGGGGAATGAGCAGTTCTTC.

The chain recombines TRBV18 with TRBJ2-5, with D possibly matching TRBD1 (6 bases). Trimming left V 5 bases short and J 4 bases short, with 23 bases between. Per germline, CDR1 KGHSH and CDR2 LQKENI. The CDR3 is 17 residues long. CDR3: CASSRGRDTLLGETQYF. DNA for the CDR3: TGTGCCAGCTCAAGGGGCCGGGACACCCTACTGGGAGAGACCCAGTACTTC. Filled out from reference TRBV18 and TRBJ2-5, the complete variable domain reads NAGVMQNPRHLVRRRGQEARLRCSPMKGHSHVYWYRQLPEEGLKFMVYLQKENIIDESGMPKERFSAEFPKEGPSILRIQQVVRGDSAAYFCASSRGRDTLLGETQYFGPGTRLLVL.

The CDR3 region has the DNA TGCGCCAGCAGCCAAGGTGGGGGCGTGAACAGGGTGGACACTGAAGCTTTCTTT. The encoded protein is CASSQGGGVNRVDTEAFF. The chain uses TRBV4-3 and TRBJ1-1, with D perhaps TRBD1 (6 bases). The CDR3 length is 18 residues. Germline CDR1 and CDR2: LGHNA and YSLEER. Trimming removed 1 base at V and 3 bases at J, with 21 bases between.

The chain is built from TRBV27 and TRBJ1-1; D possibly corresponds to TRBD1 (5 bases). The CDR3 loop spans 14 amino acids. Deletions cut 3 bases from V and 2 bases from J, with 10 bases between. Looked up from germline, CDR1 is MNHEY and CDR2 is SMNVEV (reference sequence). The CDR3 loop is CASSFRGFNTEAFF. In DNA form, the CDR3 reads TGTGCCAGCAGTTTTAGGGGTTTTAACACTGAAGCTTTCTTT.

This chain joins TRBV9 and TRBJ2-7, with 11 nucleotides matching TRBD2. This CDR3 has 18 residues. From germline, CDR1 is SGDLS and CDR2 YYNGEE. Unmatched junction bases numbered 18, after V lost 3 bases and J lost 7 bases. The CDR3 coding sequence is TGTGCCAGCAGCGGGCCGGGACTAGCGGAAGGGCAATCGGGGGAGCAGTACTTC. Translating gives CASSGPGLAEGQSGEQYF.